A selection of T cell receptor beta chains follows, all from one sample in a study of blood T cell repertoires in COVID-19. The assay was immunoSEQ multiplex PCR, and TCRdb's table has in-frame clones only and misses some. This table has under 150,000 clones, less than 90% appearing once. The sequencing sample was made of peripheral blood. These TCRs come from a human donor in a cohort sampled during active COVID-19. Both conserved end residues are part of each CDR3. The D gene is left open where the match is weak. A row's size may be missing; if present it is once, few, many or a size class.

clone size	V gene	D gene	J gene	CDR3 DNA	CDR3 protein
-	TRBV5-6	-	TRBJ1-2	TGTGCCAGCAGCTTCCAGGGCTATGGCTACACCTTC	CASSFQGYGYTF
-	TRBV7-2	-	TRBJ1-5	TGTGCCAGCAGCGAACAGAGCTATAGCAATCAGCCCCAGCATTTT	CASSEQSYSNQPQHF
-	TRBV5-5	-	TRBJ1-2	TGTGCCAGCAGCTTGCTTATAAACTATGGCTACACCTTC	CASSLLINYGYTF
-	TRBV28	-	TRBJ1-2	TGTGCCAGCAACAGGGACTATGGCTACACCTTC	CASNRDYGYTF
-	TRBV5-6	TRBD1	TRBJ2-2	TGTGCCAGCAGACAGGACAGGACCGGGGAGCTGTTTTTT	CASRQDRTGELFF
-	TRBV6-5	-	TRBJ1-4	TGTGCCAGCACCCAACTCAGCGCAACTAATGAAAAACTGTTTTTT	CASTQLSATNEKLFF
-	TRBV7-9	TRBD2	TRBJ2-3	TGTGCCAGCAGCTTAGCCAGCGGGGGGGCCGTGGAAGATACGCAGTATTTT	CASSLASGGAVEDTQYF
few	TRBV29-1	TRBD2	TRBJ2-1	TGCAGCGTTACGGGACTAGCGGGGGCCCCTTCTCGGTTCTTC	CSVTGLAGAPSRFF
-	TRBV3-1/TRBV3-2	-	TRBJ1-4	TGTGCCAGCAGCCAAGGGGCTGGGGAAAAACTGTTTTTT	CASSQGAGEKLFF
few	TRBV6-6	TRBD2	TRBJ2-3	TGTGCCAGCAGTCAAATAGCGGGGACCACAGATACGCAGTATTTT	CASSQIAGTTDTQYF
-	TRBV6-6	-	TRBJ1-1	TGTGCCAGCACTCGGAGTTTGAACACTGAAGCTTTCTTT	CASTRSLNTEAFF
-	TRBV30	TRBD1	TRBJ2-5	TGTGCCTGGAAATCCCGGACAGGGACGGGGGAGACCCAGTACTTC	CAWKSRTGTGETQYF
-	TRBV11-2	-	TRBJ2-7	TGTGCCAGCAGCCTATGGGGAGACGGAGAGCAGTACTTC	CASSLWGDGEQYF
medium-sized	TRBV4-1	-	TRBJ1-2	TGCGCCAGCAGCCAAGATCGGTCGACAGCTTCCTCCTATGGCTACACCTTC	CASSQDRSTASSYGYTF
-	TRBV6-5	-	TRBJ2-7	TGTGCCAGCAGTTACCGTCACCCGGGGAGGAACGAGCAGTACTTC	CASSYRHPGRNEQYF
-	TRBV5-1	TRBD2	TRBJ2-3	TGCGCCAGCAGCACTTTTACTAGCGGGGGGTCCACAGATACGCAGTATTTT	CASSTFTSGGSTDTQYF
-	TRBV7-2	-	TRBJ1-4	TGTGCCAGCAGCAAGAGGGGGACCGCAACTAATGAAAAACTGTTTTTT	CASSKRGTATNEKLFF
-	TRBV6-5	TRBD2	TRBJ2-7	TGTGCCAGCAGTTACAGCGGGGGACCAGAGGAGCAGTACTTC	CASSYSGGPEEQYF
-	TRBV28	-	TRBJ2-7	TGTGCCAGCACCCCCCCCGGGACACTTTACGAGCAGTACTTC	CASTPPGTLYEQYF
-	TRBV6-2/TRBV6-3	TRBD1	TRBJ2-7	TGTGCCAGCAGTTGGGACAGGTCCTACGAGCAGTACTTC	CASSWDRSYEQYF
-	TRBV27	-	TRBJ1-2	TGTGCCAGCAGTTTTGGGCCCATGACCCCTTATGGCTACACCTTC	CASSFGPMTPYGYTF
-	TRBV7-9	-	TRBJ2-2	TGTGCCAGCAGCTTAACCGGGATCGGGGAGCTGTTTTTT	CASSLTGIGELFF
few	TRBV4-3	-	TRBJ1-1	TGCGCCAGCAGCCAAGAACAGGGGAACACTGAAGCTTTCTTT	CASSQEQGNTEAFF
few	TRBV10-3	TRBD1	TRBJ2-3	TGTGCCATCAGGATGGACAGGGGGCGTGCAGATACGCAGTATTTT	CAIRMDRGRADTQYF
-	TRBV5-1	TRBD1	TRBJ2-1	TGCGCCAGCAGCTTCCAGGGGGCAGGGGAGCAGTTCTTC	CASSFQGAGEQFF
-	TRBV9	TRBD1	TRBJ1-4	TGTGCCAGCAGCGTGACAGGGACCACTAATGAAAAACTGTTTTTT	CASSVTGTTNEKLFF
-	TRBV12-3/TRBV12-4	TRBD1	TRBJ1-2	TGTGCCAGCACCCTGGACAGGAACTATGGCTACACCTTC	CASTLDRNYGYTF
-	TRBV10-1	-	TRBJ1-6	TGCGCCAGCAGAGGGGCAGAGCAACGGTTACCCCTCCACTTT	CASRGAEQRLPLHF
-	TRBV5-1	-	TRBJ2-7	TGCGCCAGCAGCTGGGAAAACAGGAACGAGCAGTACTTC	CASSWENRNEQYF
-	TRBV11-2	TRBD2	TRBJ2-1	TGTGCCAGCAGCTTAGATCGCTGGCGGGGGGCTAACAATGAGCAGTTCTTC	CASSLDRWRGANNEQFF
-	TRBV29-1	TRBD2	TRBJ2-1	TGCAGCGTTGAAGATCCGTACAGCGGGGGGACCTACTCCTACAATGAGCAGTTCTTC	CSVEDPYSGGTYSYNEQFF
-	TRBV7-8	-	TRBJ1-1	TGTGCCAGCAGCCCTACGGTAGGGGCTGAAGCTTTCTTT	CASSPTVGAEAFF
-	TRBV5-1	TRBD1	TRBJ2-7	TGCGCCAGCAGCTCTGGGACAGGGATCTACGAGCAGTACTTC	CASSSGTGIYEQYF
-	TRBV3-1/TRBV3-2	-	TRBJ1-2	TGTGCCAGCAGCCACAGGGGCGGCTACACCTTC	CASSHRGGYTF
-	TRBV2	-	TRBJ2-4	TGTGCCAGCAGGGCGGAGGGGTGGACCAAAAACATTCAGTACTTC	CASRAEGWTKNIQYF
-	TRBV5-1	-	TRBJ1-5	TGCGCCAGCAGCTCAAGGGTGAGGGATAGCAATCAGCCCCAGCATTTT	CASSSRVRDSNQPQHF
-	TRBV6-5	-	TRBJ1-5	TGTGCCAGCAGCAGGGGTCAAAATCAGCCCCAGCATTTT	CASSRGQNQPQHF
-	TRBV10-3	-	TRBJ1-5	TGTGCCATCAGTGAATACGACGGAGGCGATCAGCCCCAGCATTTT	CAISEYDGGDQPQHF
-	TRBV7-3	-	TRBJ2-3	TGTGCCAGCAGCTTAGATCCCAACACCAATACGCAGTATTTT	CASSLDPNTNTQYF
-	TRBV6-2/TRBV6-3	TRBD1	TRBJ1-2	TGTGCCAGCAGTTACGGGACAGGGGGTAACTATGGCTACACCTTC	CASSYGTGGNYGYTF
-	TRBV3-1/TRBV3-2	-	TRBJ1-1	TGTGCCAGCAGCCCTTCTGCCGGTTACACTGAAGCTTTCTTT	CASSPSAGYTEAFF
-	TRBV10-2	-	TRBJ1-3	TGCGCCAGCAGTGAGAACGGGAGGCCCGGAAACACCATATATTTT	CASSENGRPGNTIYF
-	TRBV6-1	-	TRBJ1-2	TGTGCCAGCAGTGACCCGGGACTCCCCGGGGATGGCTACACCTTC	CASSDPGLPGDGYTF
-	TRBV19	-	TRBJ2-3	TGTGCCAGTAGTTCTAGGGGTAAGACTAGCACAGATACGCAGTATTTT	CASSSRGKTSTDTQYF
-	TRBV6-1	-	TRBJ1-1	TGTGCCAGCAGTGAAGCGCAATGGGCGAACACTGAAGCTTTCTTT	CASSEAQWANTEAFF
once	TRBV9	TRBD1	TRBJ1-6	TGTGCCAGCAGCGACCCCGGGACAGGGGGTCCCCTCCACTTT	CASSDPGTGGPLHF
-	TRBV5-4	-	TRBJ1-6	TGTGCCAGCAGCTTGAAGGGGCTCAATTCACCCCTCCACTTT	CASSLKGLNSPLHF
few	TRBV5-6	-	TRBJ2-2	TGTGCCAGCAGCTTGGCGTCCGGGGAGCTGTTTTTT	CASSLASGELFF
-	TRBV11-3	TRBD2	TRBJ2-5	TGTGCCAGCAGCCCTAGCGGGGGGGGAGAGACCCAGTACTTC	CASSPSGGGETQYF